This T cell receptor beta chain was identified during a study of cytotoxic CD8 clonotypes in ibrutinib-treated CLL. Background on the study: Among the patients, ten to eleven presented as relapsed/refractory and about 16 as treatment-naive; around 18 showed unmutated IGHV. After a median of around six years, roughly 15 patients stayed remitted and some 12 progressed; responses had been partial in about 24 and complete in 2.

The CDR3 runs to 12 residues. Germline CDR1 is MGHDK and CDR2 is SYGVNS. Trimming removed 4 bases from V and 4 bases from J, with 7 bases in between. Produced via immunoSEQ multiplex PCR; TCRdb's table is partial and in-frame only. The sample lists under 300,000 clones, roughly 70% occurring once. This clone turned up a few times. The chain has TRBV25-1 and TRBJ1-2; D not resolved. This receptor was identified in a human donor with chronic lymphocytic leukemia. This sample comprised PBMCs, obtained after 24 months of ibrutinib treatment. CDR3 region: CASSVSVYGYTF. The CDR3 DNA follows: TGTGCCAGCAGTGTCTCGGTCTATGGCTACACCTTC.